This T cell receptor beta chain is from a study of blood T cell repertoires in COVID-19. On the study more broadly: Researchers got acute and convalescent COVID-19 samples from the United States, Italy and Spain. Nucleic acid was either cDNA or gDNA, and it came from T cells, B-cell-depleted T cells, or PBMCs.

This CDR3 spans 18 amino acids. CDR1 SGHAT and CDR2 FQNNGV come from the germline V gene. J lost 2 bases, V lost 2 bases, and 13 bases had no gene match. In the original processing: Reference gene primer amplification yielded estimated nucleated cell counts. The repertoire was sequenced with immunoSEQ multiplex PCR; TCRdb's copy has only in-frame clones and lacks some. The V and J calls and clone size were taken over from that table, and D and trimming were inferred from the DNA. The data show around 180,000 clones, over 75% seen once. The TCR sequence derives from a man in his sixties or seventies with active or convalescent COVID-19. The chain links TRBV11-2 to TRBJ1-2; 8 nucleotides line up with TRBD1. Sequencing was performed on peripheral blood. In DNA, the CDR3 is TGTGCCAGCAGCTTAAGACTAACAGGGGGACAGACCAACTATGGCTACACCTTC. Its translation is CASSLRLTGGQTNYGYTF.